This TCR beta chain originates from a study of blood T cell repertoires in COVID-19. Method: immunoSEQ multiplex PCR; TCRdb's copy keeps in-frame clones and lacks some. Of 150,000 to 200,000 clones listed, 88% are singletons. This CDR3 region has 15 residues. With V trimmed by 3 bases and J by 6 bases, 5 bases remained unmatched. CDR1 and CDR2 from the germline V gene are KGHDR and SFDVKD. The sequencing sample was made of peripheral blood. V gene TRBV24-1 combines with J gene TRBJ2-1, with TRBD2 matching over 9 bases. This clonotype was sampled from a man aged 55 to 70 with acute or convalescent COVID-19. CDR3: CATSDGGRARNEQFF. In DNA form, the CDR3 reads TGTGCCACCAGTGATGGCGGGAGGGCCCGCAATGAGCAGTTCTTC.